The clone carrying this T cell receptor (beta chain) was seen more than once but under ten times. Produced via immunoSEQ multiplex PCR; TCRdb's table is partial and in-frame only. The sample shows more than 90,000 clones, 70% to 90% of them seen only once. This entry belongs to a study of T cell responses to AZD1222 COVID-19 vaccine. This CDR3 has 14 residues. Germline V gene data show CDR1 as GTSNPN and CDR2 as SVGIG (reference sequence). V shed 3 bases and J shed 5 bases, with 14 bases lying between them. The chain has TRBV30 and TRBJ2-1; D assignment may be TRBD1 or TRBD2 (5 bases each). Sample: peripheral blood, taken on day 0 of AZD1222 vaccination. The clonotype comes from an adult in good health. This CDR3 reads CAWRRAGWDNEQFF. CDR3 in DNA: TGTGCCTGGAGGAGGGCAGGGTGGGACAATGAGCAGTTCTTC.